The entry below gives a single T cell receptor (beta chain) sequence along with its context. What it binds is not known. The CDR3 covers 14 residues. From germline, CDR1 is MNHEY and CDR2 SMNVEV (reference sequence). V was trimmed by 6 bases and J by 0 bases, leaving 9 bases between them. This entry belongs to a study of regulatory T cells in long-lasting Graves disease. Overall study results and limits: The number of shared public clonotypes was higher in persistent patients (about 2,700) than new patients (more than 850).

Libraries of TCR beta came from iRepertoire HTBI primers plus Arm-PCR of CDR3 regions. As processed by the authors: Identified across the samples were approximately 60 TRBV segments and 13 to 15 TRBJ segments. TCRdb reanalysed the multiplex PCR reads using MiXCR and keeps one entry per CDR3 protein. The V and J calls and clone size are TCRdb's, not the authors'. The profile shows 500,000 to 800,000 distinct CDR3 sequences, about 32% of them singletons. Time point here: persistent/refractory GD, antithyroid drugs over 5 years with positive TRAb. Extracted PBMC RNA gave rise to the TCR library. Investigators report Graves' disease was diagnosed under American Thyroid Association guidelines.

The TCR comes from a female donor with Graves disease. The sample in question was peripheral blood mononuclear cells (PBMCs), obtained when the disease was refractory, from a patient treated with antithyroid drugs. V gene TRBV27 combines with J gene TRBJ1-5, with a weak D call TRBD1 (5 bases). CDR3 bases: TGTGCCAGCAGGGGACTGCCTAGCAATCAGCCCCAGCATTTT. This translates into CASRGLPSNQPQHF.